The 25 T cell receptor beta chains given below trace back to one sample, sequenced in a study of human T cells and chemical hapten exposure. Sequencing started from total RNA isolated from unfractionated whole blood. The library put unique molecular identifiers onto individual cDNA molecules. TCRdb called the reads again in MiXCR, with one record for every CDR3 protein. The table lists about 120,000 distinct CDR3 sequences, around 8.5% of them singletons. Material: whole blood. All receptors come from a human donor in good health. Some clones in this sample may be carry-over from other donors' samples.

This chain links TRBV5-1 with TRBJ2-2; D is ambiguous. This CDR3 has 13 residues. The V gene lost 0 bases and the J gene lost 7 bases, with 7 bases spanning the gap. Germline V lookup: CDR1 SGHRS, CDR2 YFSETQ. The CDR3 sequence: CASSLEYGGELFF. The CDR3 DNA sequence: TGCGCCAGCAGCTTGGAGTACGGCGGGGAGCTGTTTTTT.

This clonotype appeared many times. The chain links TRBV20-1 to TRBJ2-1, with TRBD2 matching over 9 bases. The CDR3 loop spans 16 amino acids. The germline V gene encodes CDR1 DFQATT and CDR2 SNEGSKA (reference sequence). V gave up 1 base and J gave up 1 base; unmatched junction bases: 5. The CDR3 protein is CSARGGGAGSYNEQFF. The CDR3 coding sequence is TGCAGTGCTAGAGGCGGGGGGGCGGGGTCCTACAATGAGCAGTTCTTC.

This clonotype was seen only a few times. The rearrangement joins TRBV20-1 to TRBJ2-7; 10 bases are shared with TRBD2. The V segment lost 0 bases and the J segment 4 bases; nucleotides outside the gene matches: 3. CDR1 is DFQATT, CDR2 SNEGSKA, per germline (reference sequence). This CDR3 has 14 amino acids. The CDR3: CSARDRTSGYEQYF. For the CDR3, the DNA is TGCAGTGCTAGAGATCGGACTAGCGGTTACGAGCAGTACTTC.

This clonotype was picked up a small number of times. CDR3 nucleotide sequence: TGTGCCAGCACCCCCGGGCAGGGAACCTACGAGCAGTACTTC. Its translation is CASTPGQGTYEQYF. The rearrangement uses TRBV27 and TRBJ2-7; weak D call: TRBD1 (5 bases). V gave up 7 bases and J gave up 2 bases, with 15 bases separating them. The germline V gene encodes CDR1 MNHEY and CDR2 SMNVEV (reference sequence). This CDR3 contains 14 residues.

V gene TRBV5-5 combines with J gene TRBJ2-7, with 10 nucleotides matching TRBD1. Germline CDR1 is SGHKS and CDR2 is YYEKEE (reference sequence). This CDR3 has 15 residues. Trimming cost V 3 bases and J 2 bases; bases outside gene matches: 5. The CDR3 DNA reads as TGTGCCAGCAGCTCTGCGGGACAGGGGACCTACGAGCAGTACTTC. Translation gives CASSSAGQGTYEQYF.

At least ten counts were recorded for this clonotype. The chain combines TRBV11-2 with TRBJ2-7, with a weak D call TRBD1 (6 bases). V lost 3 bases to trimming and J lost 2 bases, with 8 bases between them. This CDR3 region has 13 residues. Germline CDR1 SGHAT, CDR2 FQNNGV. Here the CDR3 reads CASSFQGTYEQYF. For the CDR3, the DNA is TGTGCCAGCAGCTTCCAGGGGACCTACGAGCAGTACTTC.

This clonotype was seen at least ten times. The chain joins TRBV20-1 to TRBJ1-1; D might be TRBD1 (6 bases). CDR3 length: 14 residues. The ends were cut back, 4 bases at V and 1 base at J, with 13 bases in the middle. Germline V CDR1 and CDR2: DFQATT, SNEGSKA (reference sequence). This CDR3 reads CSATETGSNTEAFF. In DNA, the CDR3 is TGCAGTGCTACGGAGACAGGATCGAACACTGAAGCTTTCTTT.

The chain couples TRBV5-1 to TRBJ2-5; TRBD1 matches at 11 bases. Germline-derived CDR1 and CDR2 are SGHRS and YFSETQ. The CDR3 covers 15 residues. Unmatched junction bases numbered 6, after V lost 3 bases and J lost 5 bases. The CDR3 spells CASSSGQGASETQYF. The DNA of the CDR3 is TGCGCCAGCAGCTCCGGACAGGGGGCATCGGAGACCCAGTACTTC.

This clonotype has a count of ten or more. The chain joins TRBV6-5 to TRBJ1-1, with 10 bases identical to TRBD1. With 6 bases clipped from V and 5 bases from J, the junction kept 6 bases outside the gene matches. Per the germline V gene, CDR1 is MNHEY and CDR2 is SVGAGI. This CDR3 has 14 residues. CDR3 nucleotides: TGTGCCAGCAGAAGACAGGGGGCGATAACTGAAGCTTTCTTT. Protein sequence: CASRRQGAITEAFF.

This clonotype has just a few counts. The chain recombines TRBV28 with TRBJ1-5, with D possibly TRBD1 on 5 matching bases. Per germline, CDR1 MDHEN and CDR2 SYDVKM. V dropped 2 bases and J dropped 2 bases, with 7 bases sitting between them. CDR3 length equals 14 residues. CDR3 amino acids: CASSLGAGNQPQHF. Here the CDR3 DNA reads TGTGCCAGCAGTTTAGGGGCAGGCAATCAGCCCCAGCATTTT.

This clonotype came up many times. V and J are TRBV6-1 and TRBJ1-4, with D maybe TRBD1 (6 bases). Germline-derived CDR1 and CDR2 are MNHNS and SASEGT. V was pared by 7 bases and J by 8 bases, with 17 bases between. The CDR3 has 14 residues. CDR3 in DNA: TGTGCCAGCATCCAGACAGGCCCTGTGGAAAAACTGTTTTTT. This translates into CASIQTGPVEKLFF.

The table lists this clonotype with many counts. The chain has TRBV12-3 or TRBV12-4 and TRBJ2-1; D might be TRBD2 (6 bases). The CDR3 has 12 residues. Trimming removed 2 bases from V and 10 bases from J, with 9 bases in between. CDR3 region: CASSLIRGEQFF. DNA for the CDR3: TGTGCCAGCAGTTTAATCCGGGGGGAGCAGTTCTTC.

This clonotype has more than one count but fewer than ten. This rearrangement joins TRBV6-2 or TRBV6-3 to TRBJ2-1; 10 nucleotides align to TRBD2. The CDR3 has 17 amino acids. The junction had 11 bases not matched to a gene; V was cut back by 1 base and J by 8 bases. Looked up from germline, CDR1 is MNHEY and CDR2 is SVGEGT. DNA for the CDR3: TGTGCCAGCAGTTACTTCTTATTTAGCGGGGGGAAGGATGAGCAGTTCTTC. Translated: CASSYFLFSGGKDEQFF.

This clonotype was picked up many times. The rearrangement links TRBV20-1 to TRBJ2-5; D ambiguous. CDR1 is DFQATT and CDR2 is SNEGSKA in the germline V gene (reference sequence). This CDR3 is built from 15 residues. V lost 0 bases and J 1 base, leaving 12 bases between the germline ends. The DNA of the CDR3 is TGCAGTGCTAGAGATTGGGGTCGGAGCCAAGAGACCCAGTACTTC. Its protein product is CSARDWGRSQETQYF.

The chain uses TRBV9 and TRBJ2-2, with D perhaps TRBD1 (5 bases). The ends were cut back, 3 bases at V and 6 bases at J, with 6 bases in the middle. Germline CDR1 is SGDLS and CDR2 is YYNGEE. The CDR3 has 12 amino acids. CDR3 loop: CASSGRAGELFF. CDR3 coding DNA: TGTGCCAGCAGCGGCAGGGCCGGGGAGCTGTTTTTT.

About this clonotype: This may come from a read error, since a much larger clone is one base off. The chain carries TRBV27 and TRBJ1-6; D remains unclear. From germline, CDR1 is MNHEY and CDR2 SMNVEV (reference sequence). The CDR3 loop spans 14 amino acids. CDR3 sequence reads: CTSRITGYNSPLHF. The CDR3 DNA follows: TGTACCAGCAGAATTACTGGATATAATTCACCCCTCCACTTT.

This clonotype was found many times. This chain links TRBV5-5 with TRBJ1-2; D remains ambiguous. V was clipped by 4 bases and J by 0 bases, with 4 bases between them. CDR1 and CDR2 from the germline V gene are SGHKS and YYEKEE (reference sequence). This CDR3 spans 12 amino acids. The DNA of the CDR3 is TGTGCCAGCAGCCGGACTAACTATGGCTACACCTTC. Amino acid sequence: CASSRTNYGYTF.

This clonotype was counted a few times. V and J are TRBV5-5 and TRBJ2-2, with D possibly TRBD1 on 6 matching bases. The CDR3 is made up of 14 amino acids. V lost 1 base to trimming and J lost 4 bases, with 8 bases between them. Germline values: CDR1 SGHKS, CDR2 YYEKEE (reference sequence). CDR3 protein: CASSLLGGTGELFF. The CDR3 region has the DNA TGTGCCAGCAGCTTGCTAGGGGGCACCGGGGAGCTGTTTTTT.

This clonotype was seen only a few times. The V and J genes are TRBV6-5 and TRBJ1-3; 8 bases are a match to TRBD1. Germline V CDR1 and CDR2: MNHEY, SVGAGI. The CDR3 contains 17 residues. The junction had 8 bases not matched to a gene; V was cut back by 0 bases and J by 4 bases. CDR3 amino acids: CASSYSSQGARGNTIYF. DNA for the CDR3: TGTGCCAGCAGTTACTCGAGTCAGGGGGCGCGAGGAAACACCATATATTTT.

The rearrangement joins TRBV5-1 to TRBJ2-6, with a weak D call TRBD1 (6 bases). Germline loops: CDR1 SGHRS, CDR2 YFSETQ. V gave up 4 bases and J gave up 0 bases, with 29 bases separating them. The CDR3 loop spans 22 amino acids. CDR3 bases: TGCGCCAGCAGCATTCGCCCCTTGAGCTACAGGGTGGGGGCCTCTGGGGCCAACGTCCTGACTTTC. Translation gives CASSIRPLSYRVGASGANVLTF.

This clonotype is labeled medium-sized (0.01 to 0.1%). The chain recombines TRBV5-1 with TRBJ1-1; D uncertain. Germline values: CDR1 SGHRS, CDR2 YFSETQ. V was trimmed by 0 bases and J by 0 bases, leaving 9 bases between them. The CDR3 runs 15 residues. CDR3 DNA: TGCGCCAGCAGCTTGGACAGTGGGATGAACACTGAAGCTTTCTTT. Its translation is CASSLDSGMNTEAFF.

In its sample, this clonotype was seen many times. This chain links TRBV6-5 with TRBJ2-6; the D gene is possibly TRBD1 (5 bases). CDR3 size: 15 residues. V was clipped by 6 bases and J by 1 base, with 10 bases between them. Germline-derived CDR1 and CDR2 are MNHEY and SVGAGI. This chain's CDR3 is CASRGLGSGANVLTF. CDR3 in DNA: TGTGCCAGCAGGGGGCTTGGGTCTGGGGCCAACGTCCTGACTTTC.

This clonotype was seen a few times. The V call is TRBV11-2, the J call TRBJ2-2; D uncertain. Germline CDR1 reads SGHAT; CDR2 reads FQNNGV. Trimming took off 0 bases at V and 7 bases at J, with 6 bases between the two ends. This CDR3 spans 13 amino acids. CDR3 in DNA: TGTGCCAGCAGCTTAGAAGGTGGCGGGGAGCTGTTTTTT. This codes for CASSLEGGGELFF. Drawing the rest from reference TRBV11-2 and TRBJ2-2, the complete variable domain is EAGVAQSPRYKIIEKRQSVAFWCNPISGHATLYWYQQILGQGPKLLIQFQNNGVVDDSQLPKDRFSAERLKGVDSTLKIQPAKLEDSAVYLCASSLEGGGELFFGEGSRLTVL.

This clonotype was detected a few times. The chain couples TRBV11-1 to TRBJ2-3, with D possibly being TRBD2 (5 bases). The CDR3 spans 17 residues. V lost 3 bases and J lost 2, with 18 bases in between. CDR1 SGHAT and CDR2 FQDESV come from the germline V gene (reference sequence). CDR3 residues: CASSFPKADPFTDTQYF. The DNA for the CDR3 is TGTGCCAGCAGCTTCCCAAAAGCGGACCCGTTCACAGATACGCAGTATTTT.

The gene calls are TRBV12-3 or TRBV12-4 and TRBJ1-1; D not certain. This CDR3 comprises 13 residues. Trimming pared 8 bases from V and 6 bases from J, leaving 16 bases between. CDR3 nucleotide sequence: TGTGCCAGCCAACGGGCCGGGATATCTGAAGCTTTCTTT. Protein: CASQRAGISEAFF.